A single sample is the source of the 4 T cell receptor beta chains below, sequenced in a study of vaccination effects on CD4 cells after COVID-19. This table comes from immunoSEQ multiplex PCR, and its TCRdb copy is limited to in-frame clones, with some not included. The table lists 30,000 to 35,000 clones, about 63% of them singletons, with 25% to 30% in the top ten. For these TCRs, the target antigens are not known. Peptide-pool stimulation followed by sequencing identified expanded antigen-specific CD4+ clonotypes in the ViraFEST assay. CD4+ T cell isolation took place after 10 days of culture. Sequences were derived from CD4+ T cells from PBMCs cultured with HCoV-229E spike peptides, sampled before COVID-19 vaccination. The receptors shown here come from a human donor who received a COVID-19 vaccine.

The rearrangement links TRBV18 to TRBJ2-5; D call uncertain. The V gene lost 3 bases and the J gene lost 0 bases, with 2 bases spanning the gap. CDR3 length: 12 residues. Germline-derived CDR1 and CDR2 are KGHSH and LQKENI. The CDR3 loop reads CASSPNQETQYF. The CDR3 DNA reads as TGTGCCAGCTCACCGAACCAAGAGACCCAGTACTTC.

V usage is TRBV7-9 and J usage is TRBJ1-3; D is ambiguous. Germline CDR1 is SEHNR and CDR2 is FQNEAQ (reference sequence). V was shortened by 0 bases and J by 0 bases, with 3 bases between the two germline ends. The CDR3 has 14 residues. This chain's CDR3 is CASSLAPSGNTIYF. Written as DNA, the CDR3 is TGTGCCAGCAGCTTAGCCCCCTCTGGAAACACCATATATTTT.

The rearrangement uses TRBV28 and TRBJ2-7, with D unclear. Deletions cut 6 bases from V and 4 bases from J, with 7 bases between. There are 11 residues in the CDR3. CDR1 and CDR2 from the germline V gene are MDHEN and SYDVKM. The CDR3 DNA sequence: TGTGCCAGCAGAGATCAATACGAGCAGTACTTC. Amino acid sequence: CASRDQYEQYF.

This clone showed up just once. V is TRBV19 and J is TRBJ2-2; the D is unclear. The CDR3 has 14 residues. In germline, CDR1 is LNHDA, CDR2 SQIVND (reference sequence). V gave up 1 base and J gave up 0 bases, with 3 bases separating them. In DNA, the CDR3 is TGTGCCAGTAGTATAGGATCGAACACCGGGGAGCTGTTTTTT. Protein product: CASSIGSNTGELFF.